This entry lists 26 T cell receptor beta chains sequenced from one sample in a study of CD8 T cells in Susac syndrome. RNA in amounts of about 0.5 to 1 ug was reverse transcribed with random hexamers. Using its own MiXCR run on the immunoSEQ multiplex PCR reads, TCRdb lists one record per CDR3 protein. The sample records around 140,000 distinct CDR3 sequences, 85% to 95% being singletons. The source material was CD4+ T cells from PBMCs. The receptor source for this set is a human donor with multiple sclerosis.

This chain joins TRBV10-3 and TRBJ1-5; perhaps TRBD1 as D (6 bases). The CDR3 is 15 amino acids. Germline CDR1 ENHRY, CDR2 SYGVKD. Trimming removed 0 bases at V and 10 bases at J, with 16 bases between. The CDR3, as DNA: TGTGCCATCAGTGAGTCGACACAGGGAGAAGGACCCCAGCATTTT. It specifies CAISESTQGEGPQHF.

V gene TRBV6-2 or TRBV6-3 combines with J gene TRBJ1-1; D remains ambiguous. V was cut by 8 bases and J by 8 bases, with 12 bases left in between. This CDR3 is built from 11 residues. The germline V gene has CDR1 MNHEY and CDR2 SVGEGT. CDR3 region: CASENGVEAFF. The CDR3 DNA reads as TGTGCCAGCGAGAACGGGGTGGAAGCTTTCTTT.

The CDR3 reads CASGSYGYTF. The CDR3 DNA reads TGTGCCAGTGGCAGCTATGGCTACACCTTC. The chain recombines TRBV19 with TRBJ1-2; no definite D call. The CDR3 runs to 10 residues. From germline, CDR1 is LNHDA and CDR2 SQIVND (reference sequence). V gave up 8 bases and J gave up 4 bases, with 5 bases separating them.

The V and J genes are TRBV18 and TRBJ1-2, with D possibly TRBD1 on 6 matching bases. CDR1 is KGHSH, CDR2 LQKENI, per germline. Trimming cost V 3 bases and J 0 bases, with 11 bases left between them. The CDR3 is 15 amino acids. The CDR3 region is CASSPTTGSNYGYTF. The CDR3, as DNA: TGTGCCAGCTCACCTACGACAGGATCTAACTATGGCTACACCTTC. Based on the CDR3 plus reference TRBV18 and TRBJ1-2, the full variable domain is NAGVMQNPRHLVRRRGQEARLRCSPMKGHSHVYWYRQLPEEGLKFMVYLQKENIIDESGMPKERFSAEFPKEGPSILRIQQVVRGDSAAYFCASSPTTGSNYGYTFGSGTRLTVV.

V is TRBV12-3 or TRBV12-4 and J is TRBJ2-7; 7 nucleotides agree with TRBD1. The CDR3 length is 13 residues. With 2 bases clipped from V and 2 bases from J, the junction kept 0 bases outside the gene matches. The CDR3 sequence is CASSLTGAYEQYF. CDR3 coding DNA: TGTGCCAGCAGTTTAACAGGGGCCTACGAGCAGTACTTC.

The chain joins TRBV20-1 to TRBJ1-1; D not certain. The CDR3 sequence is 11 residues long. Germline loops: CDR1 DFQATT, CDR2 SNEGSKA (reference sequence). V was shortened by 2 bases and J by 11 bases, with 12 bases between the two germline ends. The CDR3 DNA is TGCAGTGCTAGACCAGGCCCTACGGCTTTCTTT. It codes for CSARPGPTAFF.

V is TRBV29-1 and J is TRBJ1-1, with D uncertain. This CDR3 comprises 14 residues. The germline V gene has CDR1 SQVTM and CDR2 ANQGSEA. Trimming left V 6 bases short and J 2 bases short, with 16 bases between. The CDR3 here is CSVHRDNVNTEAFF. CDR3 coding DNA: TGCAGCGTCCACCGGGATAACGTCAACACTGAAGCTTTCTTT.

For the CDR3, the DNA is TGTGCCAGCTCACCCCTCCCCGAAGGATCCAACACTGAAGCTTTCTTT. Translated: CASSPLPEGSNTEAFF. The chain uses TRBV18 and TRBJ1-1; no clear D. V was pared by 3 bases and J by 2 bases, with 16 bases between. CDR3 length: 16 amino acids. Germline V gene data show CDR1 as KGHSH and CDR2 as LQKENI.

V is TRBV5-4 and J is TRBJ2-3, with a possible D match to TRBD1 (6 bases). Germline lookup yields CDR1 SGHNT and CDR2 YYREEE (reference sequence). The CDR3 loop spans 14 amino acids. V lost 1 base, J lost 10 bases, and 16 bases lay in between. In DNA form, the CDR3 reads TGTGCCAGCAGCTTGCGGGACACCGGCTCGGCGCAGTATTTT. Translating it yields CASSLRDTGSAQYF.

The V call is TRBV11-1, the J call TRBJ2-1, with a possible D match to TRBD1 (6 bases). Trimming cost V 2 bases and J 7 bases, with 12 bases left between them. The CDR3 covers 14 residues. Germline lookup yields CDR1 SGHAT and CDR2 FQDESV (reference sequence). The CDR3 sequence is CASSLNRVRNEQFF. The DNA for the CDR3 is TGTGCCAGCAGCTTAAACAGGGTTAGGAATGAGCAGTTCTTC.

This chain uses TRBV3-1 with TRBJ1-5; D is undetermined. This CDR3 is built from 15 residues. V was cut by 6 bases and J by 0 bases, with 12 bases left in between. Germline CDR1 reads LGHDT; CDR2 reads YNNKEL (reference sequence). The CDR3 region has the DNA TGTGCCAGCAGGCAGAACTCGTATAGCAATCAGCCCCAGCATTTT. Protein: CASRQNSYSNQPQHF.

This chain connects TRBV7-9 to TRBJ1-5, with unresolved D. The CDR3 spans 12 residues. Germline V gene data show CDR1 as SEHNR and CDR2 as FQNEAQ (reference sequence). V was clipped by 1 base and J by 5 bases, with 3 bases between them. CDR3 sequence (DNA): TGTGCCAGCAGCTTAGATTATCAGCCCCAGCATTTT. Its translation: CASSLDYQPQHF.

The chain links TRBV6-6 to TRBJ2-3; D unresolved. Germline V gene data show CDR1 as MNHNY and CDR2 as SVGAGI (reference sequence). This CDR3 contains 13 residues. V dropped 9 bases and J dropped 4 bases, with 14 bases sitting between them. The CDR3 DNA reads TGTGCCAGTACCCGCTTGGGTCCAGATACGCAGTATTTT. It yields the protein CASTRLGPDTQYF.

The DNA for the CDR3 is TGTGCCTGTATGGTTTCTGGGGCCAACGTCCTGACTTTC. Its protein product is CACMVSGANVLTF. This chain joins TRBV30 and TRBJ2-6, with D uncertain. Germline V gene data show CDR1 as GTSNPN and CDR2 as SVGIG (reference sequence). V was pared by 6 bases and J by 1 base, with 7 bases between. The CDR3 covers 13 residues.

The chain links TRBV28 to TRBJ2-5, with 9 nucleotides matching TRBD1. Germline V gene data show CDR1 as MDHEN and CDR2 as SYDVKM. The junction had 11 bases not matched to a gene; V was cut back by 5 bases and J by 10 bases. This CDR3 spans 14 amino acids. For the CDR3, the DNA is TGTGCCAGCAGTCAGTCCCGGGACAGGGTGGGCCAGTACTTC. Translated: CASSQSRDRVGQYF.

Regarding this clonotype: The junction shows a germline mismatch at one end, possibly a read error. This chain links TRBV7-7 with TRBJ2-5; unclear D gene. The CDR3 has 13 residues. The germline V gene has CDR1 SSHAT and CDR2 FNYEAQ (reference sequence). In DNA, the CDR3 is TGTGCTAGCAGCTTATCGACTGTAGAGACCCAGTACTTC. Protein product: CASSLSTVETQYF.

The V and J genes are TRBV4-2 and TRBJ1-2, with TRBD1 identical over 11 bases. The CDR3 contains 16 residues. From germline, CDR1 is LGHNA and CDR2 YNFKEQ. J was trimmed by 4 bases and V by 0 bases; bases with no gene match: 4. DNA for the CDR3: TGTGCCAGCAGCCAAGAAAGGACAGGGGGCTTCTATGGCTACACCTTC. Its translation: CASSQERTGGFYGYTF.

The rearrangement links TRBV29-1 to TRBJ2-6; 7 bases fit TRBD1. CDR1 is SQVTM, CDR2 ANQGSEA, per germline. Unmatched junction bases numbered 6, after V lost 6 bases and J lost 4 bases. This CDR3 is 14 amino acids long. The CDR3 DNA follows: TGCAGCGTAGATCAGGGGGACGGGGCCAACGTCCTGACTTTC. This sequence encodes CSVDQGDGANVLTF.

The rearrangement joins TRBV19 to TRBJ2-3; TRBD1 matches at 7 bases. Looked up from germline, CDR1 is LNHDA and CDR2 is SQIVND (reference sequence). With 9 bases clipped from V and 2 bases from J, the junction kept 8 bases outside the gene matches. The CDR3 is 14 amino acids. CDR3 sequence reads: CASSVDRNTDTQYF. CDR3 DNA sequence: TGTGCCAGCAGCGTGGACAGGAACACAGATACGCAGTATTTT.

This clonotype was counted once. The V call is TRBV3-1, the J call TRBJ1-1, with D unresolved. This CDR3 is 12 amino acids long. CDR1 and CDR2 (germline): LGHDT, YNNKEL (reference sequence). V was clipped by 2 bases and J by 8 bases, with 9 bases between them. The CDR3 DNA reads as TGTGCCAGCAGCCAACTGTTAGGGGAAGCTTTCTTT. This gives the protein CASSQLLGEAFF.

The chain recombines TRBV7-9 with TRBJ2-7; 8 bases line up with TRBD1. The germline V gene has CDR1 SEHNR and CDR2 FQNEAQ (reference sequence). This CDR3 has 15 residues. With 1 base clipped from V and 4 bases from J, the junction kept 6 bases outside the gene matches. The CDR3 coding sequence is TGTGCCAGCAGCTTAGGGACAGGGTATGGTTACGAGCAGTACTTC. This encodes CASSLGTGYGYEQYF.

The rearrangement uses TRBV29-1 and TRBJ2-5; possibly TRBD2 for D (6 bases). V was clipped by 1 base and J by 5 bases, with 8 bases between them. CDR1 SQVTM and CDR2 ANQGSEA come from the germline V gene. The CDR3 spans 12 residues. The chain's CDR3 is CSVEASEETQYF. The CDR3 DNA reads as TGCAGCGTTGAAGCTAGCGAGGAGACCCAGTACTTC. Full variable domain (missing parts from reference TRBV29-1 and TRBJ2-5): SAVISQKPSRDICQRGTSLTIQCQVDSQVTMMFWYRQQPGQSLTLIATANQGSEATYESGFVIDKFPISRPNLTFSTLTVSNMSPEDSSIYLCSVEASEETQYFGPGTRLLVL.

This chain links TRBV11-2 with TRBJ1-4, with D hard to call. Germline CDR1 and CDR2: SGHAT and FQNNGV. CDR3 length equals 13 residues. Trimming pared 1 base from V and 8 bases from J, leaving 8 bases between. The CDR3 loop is CASSLGYQEKLFF. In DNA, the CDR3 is TGTGCCAGCAGCTTAGGATATCAGGAAAAACTGTTTTTT.

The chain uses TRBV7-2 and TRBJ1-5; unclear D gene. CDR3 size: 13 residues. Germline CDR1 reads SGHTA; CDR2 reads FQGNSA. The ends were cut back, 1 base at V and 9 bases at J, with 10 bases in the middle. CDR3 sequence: CASSLGTVWPQHF. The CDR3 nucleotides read TGTGCCAGCAGCTTAGGCACAGTCTGGCCCCAGCATTTT.

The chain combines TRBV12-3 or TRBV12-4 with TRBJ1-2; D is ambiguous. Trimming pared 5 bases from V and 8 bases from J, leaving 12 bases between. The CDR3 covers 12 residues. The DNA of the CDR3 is TGTGCCAGCAGTCCCCGGACTGTCGGCTACACCTTC. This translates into CASSPRTVGYTF.

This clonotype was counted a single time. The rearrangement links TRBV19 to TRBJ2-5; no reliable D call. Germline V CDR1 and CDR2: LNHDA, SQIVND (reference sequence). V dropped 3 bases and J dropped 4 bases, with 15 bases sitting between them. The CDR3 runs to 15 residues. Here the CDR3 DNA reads TGTGCCAGTAGTATCTCCGGTGCGGAGACAGAGACCCAGTACTTC. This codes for CASSISGAETETQYF.